The rows below give T cell receptor beta chains drawn from one sample of a study of Graves' ophthalmopathy and Graves' hyperthyroidism. TCRdb itself ran the multiplex PCR reads through MiXCR, one entry per CDR3 protein. This table holds some 400,000 distinct CDR3 sequences, around 18% found once. The sequenced sample was peripheral blood. The receptors were gathered from a woman between 18 and 30 years old with Graves' ophthalmopathy. CDR3s include the opening cysteine and the closing phenylalanine or tryptophan. The order of the fields is clone size, V gene, D gene, J gene, CDR3 DNA, CDR3 protein. The D gene is left open where the match is weak. Rows give clone size only sometimes, using once, few, many, or a class for an expanded clone.

>.|TRBV5-1|.|TRBJ2-3
TGCGCCAGCAGCACCGGCGGGGCGAGCACAGATACGCAGTATTTT
CASSTGGASTDTQYF
>many|TRBV28|TRBD1|TRBJ2-7
TGTGCCAGCAGTTCCGGGACAGAGCCCTACGAGCAGTACTTC
CASSSGTEPYEQYF
>many|TRBV11-2|.|TRBJ2-7
TGTGCCAGCAGCCCAGGGACCGTTTACGAGCAGTACTTC
CASSPGTVYEQYF
>.|TRBV6-1|.|TRBJ2-5
TGTGCCAGCAGTAAAGGGTGGGGCCTGGAGACCCAGTACTTC
CASSKGWGLETQYF
>many|TRBV4-1|.|TRBJ1-6
TGCGCCAGCAGCCAAGGGACCAATTCACCCCTCCACTTT
CASSQGTNSPLHF
>many|TRBV30|.|TRBJ2-7
TGTGCCTGGAGTTTTCTATCCTACGAGCAGTACTTC
CAWSFLSYEQYF
>.|TRBV12-3/TRBV12-4|.|TRBJ2-1
TGTGCCAGCAGTTTAGTCCGCAATGAGCAGTTCTTC
CASSLVRNEQFF
>many|TRBV7-2|.|TRBJ1-1
TGTGCCAGCAGCCCCGGGACCGAGTATGAAGCTTTCTTT
CASSPGTEYEAFF
>many|TRBV7-9|.|TRBJ2-7
TGTGCCAGCAGCTTTCCGCCAGGAGGGGGTCCCTACGAGCAGTACTTC
CASSFPPGGGPYEQYF
>many|TRBV7-9|.|TRBJ2-7
TGTGCCAGCAGCACTGTAGGGAGCTTATACGAGCAGTACTTC
CASSTVGSLYEQYF
>many|TRBV2|TRBD2|TRBJ2-7
TGTGCCAGCAGGGATTCTAGCGGGGGCTCCTACGAGCAGTACTTC
CASRDSSGGSYEQYF
>once|TRBV12-3/TRBV12-4|TRBD2|TRBJ2-2
TGTGCCAGCAGTCTTAGGACTAGCGGGAGGTCGACGAACACCGGGGAGCTGTTTTTT
CASSLRTSGRSTNTGELFF
>many|TRBV2|.|TRBJ1-1
TGTGCCAGCAGTGAAGCGCGGGGGGAATCGACAAGAGCTTTCTTT
CASSEARGESTRAFF
>.|TRBV12-3/TRBV12-4|.|TRBJ2-5
TGTGCCAGCAGTGGACCCCTGGGGACCCAGTACTTC
CASSGPLGTQYF
>many|TRBV12-3/TRBV12-4|.|TRBJ1-1
TGTGCCAGCAGTGTACCCACACAGTACATGAACACTGAAGCTTTCTTT
CASSVPTQYMNTEAFF
>many|TRBV12-3/TRBV12-4|.|TRBJ2-7
TGTGCCAGCAGTTTATCTTTCGGGAACTCCTACGAGCAGTACTTC
CASSLSFGNSYEQYF
>many|TRBV28|.|TRBJ1-6
TGTGCCAGCAGGTGGACAGATAATTCACCCCTCCACTTT
CASRWTDNSPLHF
>many|TRBV12-3/TRBV12-4|.|TRBJ2-7
TGTGCCAGCAGTTTACGTGAGGGGGTCTTAAAGAAGCAGTACTTC
CASSLREGVLKKQYF
>many|TRBV7-8|.|TRBJ2-7
TGTGCCAGCAGCTTAGCCCTTATTGCCTACGAGCAGTACTTC
CASSLALIAYEQYF
>.|TRBV15|.|TRBJ1-1
TGTGCCACCAGCAGAGCCAAGACGGTGAACACTGAAGCTTTCTTT
CATSRAKTVNTEAFF
>.|TRBV9|.|TRBJ1-2
TGTGCCAGCAGCGTATCCCCTGGGGCATCGTATGGCTACACCTTC
CASSVSPGASYGYTF
>many|TRBV30|.|TRBJ2-7
TGTCCTCCCAGGGGCAGGGAGCAGTACTTC
CPPRGREQYF
>.|TRBV20-1|.|TRBJ1-1
TGCAGTGCTAGAAAAGGGGTTGGCACTGAAGCTTTCTTT
CSARKGVGTEAFF
>many|TRBV7-2|.|TRBJ2-7
TGTGCCAGCAGCTTCGGGGGAGCTCCGATCCTGGGGCAGTACTTC
CASSFGGAPILGQYF
>many|TRBV6-1|.|TRBJ1-1
TGTGCCAGCAGACCAACGTTTCGGGGAAATCATGAAGCTTTCTTT
CASRPTFRGNHEAFF
>many|TRBV12-3/TRBV12-4|.|TRBJ1-1
TGTGCCAGCAGTGAGCTGGGACTGCGGGTCACTGAAGCTTTCTTT
CASSELGLRVTEAFF
>many|TRBV28|.|TRBJ2-7
TGTGCCAGCAGTCCCCCCGGGGTAGGCTACGAGCAGTACTTC
CASSPPGVGYEQYF
>many|TRBV29-1|.|TRBJ1-5
TGCAGCGTTGAAGATGGAACGGGCAATCAGCCCCAGCATTTT
CSVEDGTGNQPQHF
>many|TRBV6-5|.|TRBJ1-1
TGTGCCAGCAGTTCCCCCCAGAAAGGCGCGAACACTGAAGCTTTCTTT
CASSSPQKGANTEAFF
>many|TRBV18|TRBD2|TRBJ2-4
TGTGCCAGCTCAACCCTCGGCCTTAGCGGGAGGCTAGCCAAAAACATTCAGTACTTC
CASSTLGLSGRLAKNIQYF
>many|TRBV20-1|.|TRBJ1-5
TGCAGTGCTGGAAATTCCCCGGTGCCTACCCAGCATTTT
CSAGNSPVPTQHF
>many|TRBV7-9|TRBD2|TRBJ2-7
TGTGCCAGCAGCTTGGGGGAGGGCGAGCAGTACTTC
CASSLGEGEQYF
>many|TRBV11-1|.|TRBJ1-2
TGTGCCAGCAGCTTTGAGGGGGGCCTCCCAAGGGGTGGCTACACCTTC
CASSFEGGLPRGGYTF
>many|TRBV30|.|TRBJ1-5
TGTGCCTGGAGTAGATATAGCAATCAGCCCCAGCATTTT
CAWSRYSNQPQHF
>.|TRBV5-1|TRBD2|TRBJ2-3
TGCGCCAGCACCCGAGTCGGGGGACTAGCGGGGGCCCCCACAGATACGCAGTATTTT
CASTRVGGLAGAPTDTQYF
>many|TRBV6-1|.|TRBJ2-4
TGTGCCACCAGATCAGGGGCAGCCAAAAACATTCAGTACTTC
CATRSGAAKNIQYF
>.|TRBV7-8|.|TRBJ1-3
TGTGCCAGCAGCTTAGCGGGTTTGTTGGACACCATATATTTT
CASSLAGLLDTIYF
>many|TRBV7-8|TRBD1|TRBJ2-5
TGTGCCAGCAGCCCGACCGGGACAGGGGCCCTCCGACACCAAGAGACCCAGTACTTC
CASSPTGTGALRHQETQYF
>.|TRBV10-3|.|TRBJ1-1
TGTGCCATCAGTGCTGCTGGACGGAGGAACACTGAAGCTTTCTTT
CAISAAGRRNTEAFF
>many|TRBV6-5|.|TRBJ1-1
TGTGCCAGCAGTTACGCCGGTATGAACACTGAAGCTTTCTTT
CASSYAGMNTEAFF
>many|TRBV6-2/TRBV6-3|TRBD2|TRBJ2-7
TGTGCCAGCAGTTACTCTTCTAGCGGGAGCTCCTACGAGCAGTACTTC
CASSYSSSGSSYEQYF
>many|TRBV6-1|TRBD2|TRBJ2-2
TGTGCCAGCAGAGGACTAGCGGGAGGACCCACCGGGGAGCTGTTTTTT
CASRGLAGGPTGELFF
>.|TRBV19|.|TRBJ1-1
TGTGCCAGTAGCGCTTGGGCGGGCCTCCTGAACACTGAAGCTTTCTTT
CASSAWAGLLNTEAFF
>many|TRBV5-1|TRBD1|TRBJ2-5
TGCGCCAGCAGCCCCGGACAGGTTTCGGAAGAGACCCAGTACTTC
CASSPGQVSEETQYF
>many|TRBV12-3/TRBV12-4|TRBD2|TRBJ2-7
TGTGCCAGCAGTTTAGCCCACGATTGGCGGGGGGGCTACGAGCAGTACTTC
CASSLAHDWRGGYEQYF
>.|TRBV5-1|.|TRBJ2-5
TGCGCCAGCGGCTGGGGAGGAGGTTCACAAGAGACCCAGTACTTC
CASGWGGGSQETQYF
>many|TRBV27|.|TRBJ2-5
TGTGCCAGCAGTATGACCAGCGGTGGAGAGACCCAGTACTTC
CASSMTSGGETQYF